The entry below describes one T cell receptor (beta chain). The antigen remains undetermined. Amplification used 60 Vbeta primers and 13 Jbeta primers. Some clones are missing from TCRdb's copy, which holds only in-frame ones; the method was immunoSEQ multiplex PCR. The sample shows 150,000 to 200,000 clones, about 80% of them seen only once. From germline, CDR1 is SEHNR and CDR2 FQNEAQ (reference sequence). The CDR3 runs 12 residues. V was pared by 5 bases and J by 4 bases, with 9 bases between. These data belong to a study of cytomegalovirus exposure and HLA in healthy donors. Across the study: There were under 130 million unique TCR beta sequences, drawn from 200 million or so T cells, in an earlier analysis. Study-level points and caveats: TCR beta V segments were, for the most part, productive about 87% or about 30% of the time in an earlier analysis.

The chain combines TRBV7-9 with TRBJ2-7; a weak D match, TRBD1 (5 bases). The sequence was collected from a man younger than 40 in good health and CMV-seronegative. The sample was PBMCs. Here the CDR3 DNA reads TGTGCCAGCAGCCAGACAGATTACGAGCAGTACTTC. Amino acids: CASSQTDYEQYF.